The present entry profiles one T cell receptor beta chain with its context. Its antigen is undetermined. Per the study methods: Clinicopathological groups supplied CDR3 differences that were used to build a distant-metastasis classifier for papillary thyroid cancer. TCRdb re-called clones from the PCR reads using MiXCR. The V and J calls come from TCRdb's annotation, not from the publication. The sample yields 25,000 to 35,000 clones, about 30% seen once. The length of the CDR3 is 14 residues. The ends were cut back, 6 bases at V and 3 bases at J, with 14 bases in the middle. The data stem from a study of metastatic and nonmetastatic thyroid tumors. Study information: Comparison of repertoires was carried out across blood and tumor or nodule tissue from malignant and benign thyroid patients. General study results and limits: Compared with benign nodules, malignant thyroid tumors were reported to have significantly higher TCR beta diversity in both blood and tumor.

Treatment of any kind had been given to no patient before thyroid surgery. Material for sequencing was blood. The J gene is TRBJ1-1, the V gene TRBV6-7; D possibly corresponds to TRBD1 (6 bases). TRBV6-7 is assigned to the ORF class and has an uncertain function. The TCR was taken from a female donor with papillary thyroid cancer or a benign thyroid nodule (not recorded which). Some clones in this sample may be carry-over from other donors' samples. In nucleotides, the CDR3 is TGTGCCAGCAGACAGGGCCCTTTCGACACTGAAGCTTTCTTT. Translation gives CASRQGPFDTEAFF.